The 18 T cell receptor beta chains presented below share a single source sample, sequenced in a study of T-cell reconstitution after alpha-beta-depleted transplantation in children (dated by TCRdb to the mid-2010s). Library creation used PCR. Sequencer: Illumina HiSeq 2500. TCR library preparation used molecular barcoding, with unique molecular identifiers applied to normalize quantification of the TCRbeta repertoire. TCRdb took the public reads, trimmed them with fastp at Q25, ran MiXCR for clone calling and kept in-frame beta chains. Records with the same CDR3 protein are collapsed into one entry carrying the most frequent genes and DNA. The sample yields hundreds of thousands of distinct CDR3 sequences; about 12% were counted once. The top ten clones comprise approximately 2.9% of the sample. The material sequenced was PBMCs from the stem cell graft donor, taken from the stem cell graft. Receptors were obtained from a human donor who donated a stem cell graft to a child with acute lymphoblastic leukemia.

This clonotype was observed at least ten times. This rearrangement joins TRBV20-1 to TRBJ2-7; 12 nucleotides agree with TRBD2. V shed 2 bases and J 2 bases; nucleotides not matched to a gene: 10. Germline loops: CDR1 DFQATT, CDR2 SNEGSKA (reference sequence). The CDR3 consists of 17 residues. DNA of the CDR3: TGCAGTGCTAGAAACATAGGACTAGCGGGAAGTACCTACGAGCAGTACTTC. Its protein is CSARNIGLAGSTYEQYF.

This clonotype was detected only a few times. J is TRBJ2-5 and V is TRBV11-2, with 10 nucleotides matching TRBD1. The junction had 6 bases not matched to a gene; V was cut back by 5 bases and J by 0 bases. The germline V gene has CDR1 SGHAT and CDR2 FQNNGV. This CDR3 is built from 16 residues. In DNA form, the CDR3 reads TGTGCCAGCAGCCAAGGGACAGGGGCCCACCAAGAGACCCAGTACTTC. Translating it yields CASSQGTGAHQETQYF.

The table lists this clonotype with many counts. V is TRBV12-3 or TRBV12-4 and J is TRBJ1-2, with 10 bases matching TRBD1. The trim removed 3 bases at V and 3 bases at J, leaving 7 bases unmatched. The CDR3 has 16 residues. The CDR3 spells CASSFPPGTGDYGYTF. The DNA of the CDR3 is TGTGCCAGCAGTTTTCCGCCGGGGACAGGGGACTATGGCTACACCTTC.

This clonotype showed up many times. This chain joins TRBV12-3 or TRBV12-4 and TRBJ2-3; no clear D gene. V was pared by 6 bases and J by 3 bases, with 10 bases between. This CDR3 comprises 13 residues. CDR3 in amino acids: CASRADRTDTQYF. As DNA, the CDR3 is TGTGCCAGCAGGGCGGATAGAACAGATACGCAGTATTTT.

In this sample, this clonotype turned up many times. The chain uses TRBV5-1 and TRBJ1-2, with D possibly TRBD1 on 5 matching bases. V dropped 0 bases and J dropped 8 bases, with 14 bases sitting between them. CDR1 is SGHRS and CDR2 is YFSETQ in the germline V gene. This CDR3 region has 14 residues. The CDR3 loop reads CASSLATGPTGYTF. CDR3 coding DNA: TGCGCCAGCAGCTTGGCCACGGGGCCCACCGGCTACACCTTC.

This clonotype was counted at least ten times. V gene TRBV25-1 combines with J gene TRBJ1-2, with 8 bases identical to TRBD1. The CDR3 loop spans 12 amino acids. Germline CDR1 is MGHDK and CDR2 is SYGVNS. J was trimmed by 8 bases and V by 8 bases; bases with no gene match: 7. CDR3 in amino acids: CASANAGGGYTF. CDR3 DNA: TGTGCCAGCGCTAATGCAGGGGGCGGCTACACCTTC.

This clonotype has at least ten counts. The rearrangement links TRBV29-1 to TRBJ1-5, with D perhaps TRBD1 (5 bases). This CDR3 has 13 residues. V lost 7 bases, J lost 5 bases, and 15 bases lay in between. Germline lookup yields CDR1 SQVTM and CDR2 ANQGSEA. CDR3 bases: TGCAGCGCCGCGGACACGGTTGATCAGCCCCAGCATTTT. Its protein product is CSAADTVDQPQHF.

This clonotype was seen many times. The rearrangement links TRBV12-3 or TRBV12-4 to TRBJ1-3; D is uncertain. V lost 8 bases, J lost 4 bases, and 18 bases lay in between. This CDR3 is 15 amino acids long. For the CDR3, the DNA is TGTGCCAGCGGTGTATCCGGTACGACAGGAAACACCATATATTTT. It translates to CASGVSGTTGNTIYF.

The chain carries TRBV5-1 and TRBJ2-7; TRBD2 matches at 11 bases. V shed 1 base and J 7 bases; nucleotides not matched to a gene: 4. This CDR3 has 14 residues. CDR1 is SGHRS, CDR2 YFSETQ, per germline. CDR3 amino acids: CASSLLLAGVEQYF. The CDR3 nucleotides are TGCGCCAGCAGCTTGCTACTAGCGGGAGTTGAGCAGTACTTC.

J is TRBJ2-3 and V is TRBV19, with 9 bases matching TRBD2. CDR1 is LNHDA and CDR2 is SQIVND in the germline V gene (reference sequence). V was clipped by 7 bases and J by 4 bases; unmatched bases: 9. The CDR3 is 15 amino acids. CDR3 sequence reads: CASNPRLAAPDTQYF. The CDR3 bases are TGTGCCAGTAATCCTCGACTAGCGGCCCCAGATACGCAGTATTTT. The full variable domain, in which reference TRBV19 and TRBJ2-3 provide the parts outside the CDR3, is DGGITQSPKYLFRKEGQNVTLSCEQNLNHDAMYWYRQDPGQGLRLIYYSQIVNDFQKGDIAEGYSVSREKKESFPLTVTSAQKNPTAFYLCASNPRLAAPDTQYFGPGTRLTVL.

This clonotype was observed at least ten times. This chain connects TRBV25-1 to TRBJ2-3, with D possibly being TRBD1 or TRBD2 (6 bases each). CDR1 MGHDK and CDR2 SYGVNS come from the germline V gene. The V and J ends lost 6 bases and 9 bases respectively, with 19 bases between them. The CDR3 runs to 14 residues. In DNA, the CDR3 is TGTGCCAGCAGGGGGATTGGGGGGCAGGAGACGCAGTATTTT. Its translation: CASRGIGGQETQYF.

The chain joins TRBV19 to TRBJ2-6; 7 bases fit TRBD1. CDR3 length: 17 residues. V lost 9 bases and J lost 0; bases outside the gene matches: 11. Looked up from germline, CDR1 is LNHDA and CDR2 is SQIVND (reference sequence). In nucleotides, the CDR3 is TGTGCCAGCTCCGGACAGGCGTTACTCTCTGGGGCCAACGTCCTGACTTTC. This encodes CASSGQALLSGANVLTF. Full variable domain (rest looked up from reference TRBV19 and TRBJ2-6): DGGITQSPKYLFRKEGQNVTLSCEQNLNHDAMYWYRQDPGQGLRLIYYSQIVNDFQKGDIAEGYSVSREKKESFPLTVTSAQKNPTAFYLCASSGQALLSGANVLTFGAGSRLTVL.

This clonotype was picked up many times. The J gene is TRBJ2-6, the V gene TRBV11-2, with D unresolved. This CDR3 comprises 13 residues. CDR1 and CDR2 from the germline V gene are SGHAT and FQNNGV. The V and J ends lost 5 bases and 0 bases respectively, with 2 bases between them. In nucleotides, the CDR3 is TGTGCCAGCAGCGGCTCTGGGGCCAACGTCCTGACTTTC. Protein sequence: CASSGSGANVLTF.

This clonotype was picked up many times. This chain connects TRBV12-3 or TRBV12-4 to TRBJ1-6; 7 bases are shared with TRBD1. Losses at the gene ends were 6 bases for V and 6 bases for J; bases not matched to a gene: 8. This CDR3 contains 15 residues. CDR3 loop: CASRGRDSFNSPLHF. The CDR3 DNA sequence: TGTGCCAGCAGGGGACGGGACAGTTTTAATTCACCCCTCCACTTT.

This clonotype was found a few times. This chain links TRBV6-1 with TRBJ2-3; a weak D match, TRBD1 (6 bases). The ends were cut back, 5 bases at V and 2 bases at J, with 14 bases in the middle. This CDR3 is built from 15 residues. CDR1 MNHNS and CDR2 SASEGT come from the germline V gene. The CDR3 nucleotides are TGTGCCAGCAGTAGAACGGGACACCTCACAGATACGCAGTATTTT. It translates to CASSRTGHLTDTQYF.

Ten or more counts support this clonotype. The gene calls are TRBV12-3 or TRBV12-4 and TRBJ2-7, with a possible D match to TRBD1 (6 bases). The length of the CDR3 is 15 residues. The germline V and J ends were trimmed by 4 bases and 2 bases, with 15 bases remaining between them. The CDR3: CASSSQGSPPYEQYF. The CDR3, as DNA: TGTGCCAGCAGTTCTCAGGGGTCTCCCCCCTACGAGCAGTACTTC.

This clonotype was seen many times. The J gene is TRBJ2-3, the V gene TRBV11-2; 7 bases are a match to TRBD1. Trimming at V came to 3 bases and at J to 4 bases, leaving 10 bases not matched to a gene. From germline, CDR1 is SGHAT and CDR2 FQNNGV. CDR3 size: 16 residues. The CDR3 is CASSFFWTGPADTQYF. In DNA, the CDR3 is TGTGCCAGCAGCTTCTTCTGGACAGGACCAGCAGATACGCAGTATTTT.

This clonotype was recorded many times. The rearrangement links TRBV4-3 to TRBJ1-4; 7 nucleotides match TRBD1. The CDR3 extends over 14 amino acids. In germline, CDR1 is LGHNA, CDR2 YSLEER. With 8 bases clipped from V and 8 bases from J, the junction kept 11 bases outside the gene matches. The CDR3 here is CASSYRGESEKLFF. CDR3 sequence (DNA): TGCGCCAGCTCTTACAGGGGCGAGTCCGAAAAACTGTTTTTT.